This passage covers 21 T cell receptor beta chains from one sample sequenced in a study of blood T cell repertoires in COVID-19. This table comes from immunoSEQ multiplex PCR, and its TCRdb copy is limited to in-frame clones, with some not included. Among about 250,000 clones listed, around 90% were seen once. The sample was PBMCs or T cells enriched from blood (not recorded which). The receptors stem from a woman aged 50 to 60 who had recovered from COVID-19.

The V gene is TRBV7-3, the J gene TRBJ2-5, with 8 nucleotides matching TRBD2. The V segment lost 0 bases and the J segment 5 bases; nucleotides outside the gene matches: 5. This CDR3 region has 15 residues. The germline CDR1 and CDR2 sequences are SGHTA and FQGTGA. CDR3 in DNA: TGTGCCAGCAGCTTAACAGCGGGAGAGGTGGAGACCCAGTACTTC. Translated, it gives CASSLTAGEVETQYF.

V gene TRBV11-3 combines with J gene TRBJ2-1; 7 bases fit TRBD2. The CDR3 runs to 15 residues. The V gene end was trimmed by 4 bases and the J gene end by 0 bases; junction bases not matched to a gene: 3. Germline V gene data show CDR1 as SGHNT and CDR2 as YENEEA. Here the CDR3 DNA reads TGTGCCAGCAGCTCTGGACTAGTCTCCTACAATGAGCAGTTCTTC. Protein product: CASSSGLVSYNEQFF. Full variable domain (rest looked up from reference TRBV11-3 and TRBJ2-1): EAGVVQSPRYKIIEKKQPVAFWCNPISGHNTLYWYLQNLGQGPELLIRYENEEAVDDSQLPKDRFSAERLKGVDSTLKIQPAELGDSAVYLCASSSGLVSYNEQFFGPGTRLTVL.

The V and J genes are TRBV29-1 and TRBJ1-3; D gene uncertain. The CDR3 is 15 residues long. CDR1 and CDR2 from the germline V gene are SQVTM and ANQGSEA. V lost 5 bases and J lost 0, with 14 bases in between. The CDR3 loop is CSVLTAADSGNTIYF. The CDR3 coding sequence is TGCAGCGTTTTGACGGCGGCCGACTCTGGAAACACCATATATTTT.

In regard to this clone: Mismatch with germline at one junction end may stem from a read error. This chain joins TRBV11-2 and TRBJ2-5, with 7 bases aligning to TRBD2. CDR1 is SGHAT, CDR2 FQNNGV, per germline. This CDR3 contains 14 residues. CDR3 sequence reads: CASSLDYSGGTQYF. CDR3 nucleotides: TGTGCCAGCAGTTTAGACTACTCGGGGGGGACCCAGTACTTC.

This clone has just one count. The chain links TRBV2 to TRBJ2-3; TRBD2 matches at 8 bases. Germline assignment: CDR1 SNHLY and CDR2 FYNNEI. This CDR3 has 19 residues. V was pared by 3 bases and J by 4 bases, with 18 bases of the junction left unmatched. CDR3 residues: CASSDPRDYRAGGADTQYF. As DNA, the CDR3 is TGTGCCAGCAGTGATCCCCGAGATTATCGGGCGGGAGGCGCAGATACGCAGTATTTT. The full variable domain, with the rest looked up from reference TRBV2 and TRBJ2-3, is EPEVTQTPSHQVTQMGQEVILRCVPISNHLYFYWYRQILGQKVEFLVSFYNNEISEKSEIFDDQFSVERPDGSNFTLKIRSTKLEDSAMYFCASSDPRDYRAGGADTQYFGPGTRLTVL.

V is TRBV28 and J is TRBJ1-1; D is uncertain. The length of the CDR3 is 15 residues. Trimming cost V 3 bases and J 5 bases, with 16 bases left between them. Germline V lookup: CDR1 MDHEN, CDR2 SYDVKM. DNA of the CDR3: TGTGCCAGCAGTTTGAGGGCGGGAGCTAGGACTGAAGCTTTCTTT. The encoded protein is CASSLRAGARTEAFF.

This clone occurred a few times. The chain links TRBV3-1 (or the pseudogene TRBV3-2) to TRBJ2-5; 10 bases fit TRBD1. Germline assignment: CDR1 LGHDT and CDR2 YNNKEL (reference sequence). This CDR3 has 16 amino acids. The junction had 7 bases not matched to a gene; V was cut back by 4 bases and J by 2 bases. For the CDR3, the DNA is TGTGCCAGCAGCCTTACGACAGGGGGCCCACAAGAGACCCAGTACTTC. Amino acids: CASSLTTGGPQETQYF.

This chain links TRBV6-2 or TRBV6-3 with TRBJ1-5; no clear D. Deletions cut 2 bases from V and 4 bases from J, with 18 bases between. The CDR3 is 17 amino acids. Germline V CDR1 and CDR2: MNHEY, SVGEGT. CDR3 residues: CASSYGSLGMPNQPQHF. The CDR3 DNA reads TGTGCCAGCAGTTACGGGTCGTTGGGCATGCCGAATCAGCCCCAGCATTTT.

The J gene is TRBJ1-1, the V gene TRBV24-1, with TRBD1 as a possible D gene (5 bases). Trimming shortened V by 1 base and J by 3 bases, and 17 bases separated the two germline ends. From germline, CDR1 is KGHDR and CDR2 SFDVKD. The CDR3 length is 17 residues. The CDR3 protein is CATSDFKFGGTDTEAFF. The CDR3 bases are TGTGCCACCAGTGATTTTAAGTTTGGAGGGACGGACACTGAAGCTTTCTTT.

The chain links TRBV5-6 to TRBJ1-2, with D maybe TRBD1 (6 bases). Germline CDR1 is SGHDT and CDR2 is YYEEEE. This CDR3 contains 15 residues. Trimming left V 3 bases short and J 0 bases short, with 12 bases between. Here the CDR3 reads CASSSLQGANYGYTF. The CDR3 region has the DNA TGTGCCAGCAGCTCGTTACAGGGAGCTAACTATGGCTACACCTTC.

Concerning this clone itself: The sample carries other DNA sequences with the same CDR3. The V and J genes are TRBV5-4 and TRBJ2-5; D is ambiguous. V lost 0 bases, J lost 5 bases, and 5 bases lay in between. There are 12 residues in the CDR3. CDR1 SGHNT and CDR2 YYREEE come from the germline V gene (reference sequence). The CDR3 DNA reads TGTGCCAGCAGCTTGGCGCGGGAGACCCAGTACTTC. Translation gives CASSLARETQYF. The full variable domain, its missing parts supplied by reference TRBV5-4 and TRBJ2-5, is ETGVTQSPTHLIKTRGQQVTLRCSSQSGHNTVSWYQQALGQGPQFIFQYYREEENGRGNFPPRFSGLQFPNYSSELNVNALELDDSALYLCASSLARETQYFGPGTRLLVL.

The chain employs TRBV19 and TRBJ2-1, with D possibly TRBD2 on 6 matching bases. The CDR3 sequence is 17 residues long. Deletions cut 4 bases from V and 0 bases from J, with 16 bases between. Germline loops: CDR1 LNHDA, CDR2 SQIVND (reference sequence). In nucleotides, the CDR3 is TGTGCCAGTAGTAACCTCGGGAGCTGGAGCTCCTACAATGAGCAGTTCTTC. Its protein is CASSNLGSWSSYNEQFF.

This chain connects TRBV10-3 to TRBJ2-1, with 9 bases matching TRBD1. V lost 2 bases, J lost 8 bases, and 7 bases stayed unmatched. CDR3 length: 15 residues. The V gene's germline CDR1 is ENHRY and CDR2 SYGVKD. The DNA for the CDR3 is TGTGCCATCAGTGAGCGGGGGGACAGGGTATATGAGCAGTTCTTC. It translates to CAISERGDRVYEQFF.

This chain uses TRBV10-1 with TRBJ2-1; no clear D. V shed 6 bases and J shed 0 bases, with 9 bases lying between them. The CDR3 extends over 14 amino acids. Per germline, CDR1 WNHNN and CDR2 SYGVQD (reference sequence). CDR3 coding DNA: TGCGCCAGCAGCTCCTCCTACTCCTACAATGAGCAGTTCTTC. Its protein product is CASSSSYSYNEQFF.

This chain links TRBV9 with TRBJ2-5; the match to TRBD2 covers 7 bases. The CDR3 totals 12 residues. CDR1 SGDLS and CDR2 YYNGEE come from the germline V gene. V lost 7 bases, J lost 5 bases, and 5 bases stayed unmatched. The CDR3 region has the DNA TGTGCCAGCGGGGGAGGGACGGAGACCCAGTACTTC. It is translated as CASGGGTETQYF.

This chain links TRBV21-1 with TRBJ2-1; the D call in the table, TRBD2, was not verified against the DNA. TRBV21-1 is described as a pseudogene. The CDR3 spans 17 residues. CDR3 coding DNA: TGTGCCAGCAGCTCCCAAAGCCAGCGTTTATTCGACAATGAGCAGTTCTTC. Protein sequence: CASSSQSQRLFDNEQFF.

The rearrangement joins TRBV5-1 to TRBJ2-3, with TRBD1 as a possible D gene (6 bases). Trimming removed 0 bases at V and 5 bases at J, with 16 bases between. Looked up from germline, CDR1 is SGHRS and CDR2 is YFSETQ. This CDR3 region has 16 residues. The CDR3 DNA follows: TGCGCCAGCAGCTTGGGGGACAATGCGCCCGGAGATACGCAGTATTTT. Its protein product is CASSLGDNAPGDTQYF.

This chain connects TRBV10-3 to TRBJ1-2, with 7 bases that match TRBD1. The germline V gene has CDR1 ENHRY and CDR2 SYGVKD. This CDR3 is built from 14 residues. Trimming cost V 4 bases and J 6 bases; bases outside gene matches: 8. CDR3 DNA sequence: TGTGCCATCAGTGGTCCCGGGACAGCCAATGGCTACACCTTC. It specifies CAISGPGTANGYTF.

The chain is built from TRBV15 and TRBJ2-1; perhaps TRBD2 as D (5 bases). Trimming removed 4 bases from V and 10 bases from J, with 14 bases in between. The CDR3 covers 13 residues. Germline-derived CDR1 and CDR2 are LNHNV and YYDKDF (reference sequence). In DNA form, the CDR3 reads TGTGCCACCAGCACCGGTGGGAGAGGCGAGCAGTTCTTC. Translating it yields CATSTGGRGEQFF.

The chain uses TRBV5-1 and TRBJ1-1, with D perhaps TRBD1 (5 bases). Trimming stripped 4 bases from V and 3 bases from J, with 16 bases between. The CDR3 has 15 residues. The germline gives CDR1 SGHRS, CDR2 YFSETQ. As DNA, the CDR3 is TGCGCCAGCAGCCCGGGGGGGACCGGGGACACTGAAGCTTTCTTT. Translation gives CASSPGGTGDTEAFF.

J is TRBJ2-1 and V is TRBV4-1; 10 bases line up with TRBD1. The CDR3 consists of 15 residues. Germline CDR1 reads MGHRA; CDR2 reads YSYEKL. J gave up 4 bases and V 5 bases, and 5 bases lay outside the gene matches. The CDR3 region has the DNA TGCGCCAGCAGCACGGACAGGGGGAGTTACAATGAGCAGTTCTTC. Protein product: CASSTDRGSYNEQFF.